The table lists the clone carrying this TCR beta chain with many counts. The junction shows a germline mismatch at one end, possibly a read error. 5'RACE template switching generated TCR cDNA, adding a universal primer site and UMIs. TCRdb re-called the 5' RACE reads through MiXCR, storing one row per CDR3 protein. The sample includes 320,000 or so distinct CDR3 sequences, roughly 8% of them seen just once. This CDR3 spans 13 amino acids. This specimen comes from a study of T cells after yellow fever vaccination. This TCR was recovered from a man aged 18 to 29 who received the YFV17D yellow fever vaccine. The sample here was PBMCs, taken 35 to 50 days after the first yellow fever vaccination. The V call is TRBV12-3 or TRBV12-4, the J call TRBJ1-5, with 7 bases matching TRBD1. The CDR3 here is CASSLAGGQPQHF. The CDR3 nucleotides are TGCGCCAGCAGCTTGGCAGGGGGTCAGCCCCAGCATTTT.